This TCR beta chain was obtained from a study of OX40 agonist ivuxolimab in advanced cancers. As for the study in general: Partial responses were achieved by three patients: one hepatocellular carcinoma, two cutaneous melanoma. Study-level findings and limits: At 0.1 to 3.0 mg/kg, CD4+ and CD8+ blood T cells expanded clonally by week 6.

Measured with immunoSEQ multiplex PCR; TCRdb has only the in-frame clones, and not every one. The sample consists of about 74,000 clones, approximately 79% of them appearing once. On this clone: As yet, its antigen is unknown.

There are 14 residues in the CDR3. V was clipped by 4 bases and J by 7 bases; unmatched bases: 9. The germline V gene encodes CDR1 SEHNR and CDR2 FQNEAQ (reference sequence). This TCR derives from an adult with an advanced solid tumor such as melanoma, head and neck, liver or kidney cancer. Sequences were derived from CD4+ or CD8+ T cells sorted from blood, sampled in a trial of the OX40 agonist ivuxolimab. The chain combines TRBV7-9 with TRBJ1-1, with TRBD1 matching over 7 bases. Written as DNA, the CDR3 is TGTGCCAGCAGCTACTCAGGGGGGAGAGATGAAGCTTTCTTT. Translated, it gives CASSYSGGRDEAFF.